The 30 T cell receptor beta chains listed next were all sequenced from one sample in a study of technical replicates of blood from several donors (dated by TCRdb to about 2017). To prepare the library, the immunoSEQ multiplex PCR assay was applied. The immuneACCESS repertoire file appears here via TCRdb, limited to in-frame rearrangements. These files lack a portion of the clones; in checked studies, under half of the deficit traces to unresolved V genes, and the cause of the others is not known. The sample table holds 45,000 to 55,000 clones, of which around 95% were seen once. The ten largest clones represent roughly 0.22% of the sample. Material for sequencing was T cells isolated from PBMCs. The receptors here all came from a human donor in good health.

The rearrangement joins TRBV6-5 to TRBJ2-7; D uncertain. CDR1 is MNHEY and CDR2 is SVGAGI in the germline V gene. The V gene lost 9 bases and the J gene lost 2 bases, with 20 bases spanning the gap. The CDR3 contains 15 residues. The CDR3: CASAKMGVVTYEQYF. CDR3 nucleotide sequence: TGTGCCAGTGCGAAAATGGGCGTCGTTACCTACGAGCAGTACTTC.

This CDR3 is CAAEGGSAEAFF. DNA of the CDR3: TGTGCCGCAGAGGGAGGGTCGGCTGAAGCTTTCTTT. The chain has TRBV13 and TRBJ1-1; unclear D gene. V was trimmed by 11 bases and J by 6 bases, leaving 16 bases between them. The germline V gene encodes CDR1 PRHDT and CDR2 FYEKMQ (reference sequence). This CDR3 contains 12 residues.

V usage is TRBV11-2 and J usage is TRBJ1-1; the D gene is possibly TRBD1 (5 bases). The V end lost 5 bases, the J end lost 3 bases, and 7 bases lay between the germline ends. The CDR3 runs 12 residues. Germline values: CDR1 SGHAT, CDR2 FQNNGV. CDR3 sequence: CASSGRDTEAFF. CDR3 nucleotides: TGTGCCAGCAGCGGCAGGGACACTGAAGCTTTCTTT.

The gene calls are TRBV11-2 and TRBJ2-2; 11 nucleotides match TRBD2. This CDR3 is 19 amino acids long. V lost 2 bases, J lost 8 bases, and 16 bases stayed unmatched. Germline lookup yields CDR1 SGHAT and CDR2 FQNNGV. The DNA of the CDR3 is TGTGCCAGCAGCTTATCCTTCCGGAGTAGCGGGAGGGCACGTGGGGAGCTGTTTTTT. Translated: CASSLSFRSSGRARGELFF.

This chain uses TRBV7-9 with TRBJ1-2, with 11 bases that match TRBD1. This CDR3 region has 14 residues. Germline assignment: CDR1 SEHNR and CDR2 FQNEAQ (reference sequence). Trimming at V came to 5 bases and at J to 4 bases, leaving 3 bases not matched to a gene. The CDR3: CASSQGTGGYGYTF. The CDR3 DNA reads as TGTGCCAGCAGCCAAGGGACAGGGGGCTATGGCTACACCTTC.

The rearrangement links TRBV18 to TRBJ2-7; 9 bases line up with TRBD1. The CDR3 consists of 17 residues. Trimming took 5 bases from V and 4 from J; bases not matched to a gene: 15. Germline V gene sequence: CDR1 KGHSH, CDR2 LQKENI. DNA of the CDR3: TGTGCCAGCTCAGGGTCCGGGACAGGGATCTTTGTTTACGAGCAGTACTTC. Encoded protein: CASSGSGTGIFVYEQYF.

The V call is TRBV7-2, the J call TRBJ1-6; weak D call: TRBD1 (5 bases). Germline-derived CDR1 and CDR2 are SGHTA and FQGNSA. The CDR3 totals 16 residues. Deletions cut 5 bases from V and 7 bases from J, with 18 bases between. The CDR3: CASSPQGSIKNSPLHF. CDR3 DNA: TGTGCCAGCAGCCCGCAGGGATCCATCAAGAATTCACCCCTCCACTTT.

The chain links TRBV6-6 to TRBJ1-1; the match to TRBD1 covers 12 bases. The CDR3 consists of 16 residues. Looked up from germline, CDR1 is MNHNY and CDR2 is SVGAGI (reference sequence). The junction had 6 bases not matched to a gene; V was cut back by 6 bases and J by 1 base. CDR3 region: CASSSGTGGRNTEAFF. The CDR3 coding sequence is TGTGCCAGCAGCTCCGGGACAGGGGGCCGGAACACTGAAGCTTTCTTT.

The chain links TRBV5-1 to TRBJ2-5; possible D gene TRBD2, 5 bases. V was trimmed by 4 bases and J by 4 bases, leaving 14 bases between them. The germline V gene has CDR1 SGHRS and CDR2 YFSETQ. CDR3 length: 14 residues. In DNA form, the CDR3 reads TGCGCCAGCAGCGGCACTAGGGCCCGAGAGACCCAGTACTTC. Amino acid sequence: CASSGTRARETQYF.

As DNA, the CDR3 is TGTGCCAGCAGCTTAGTGGCGGGAGGTTCCTACGAGCAGTACTTC. It codes for CASSLVAGGSYEQYF. V and J are TRBV7-9 and TRBJ2-7, with 8 bases identical to TRBD2. This CDR3 has 15 residues. Germline values: CDR1 SEHNR, CDR2 FQNEAQ (reference sequence). The junction had 3 bases not matched to a gene; V was cut back by 1 base and J by 1 base.

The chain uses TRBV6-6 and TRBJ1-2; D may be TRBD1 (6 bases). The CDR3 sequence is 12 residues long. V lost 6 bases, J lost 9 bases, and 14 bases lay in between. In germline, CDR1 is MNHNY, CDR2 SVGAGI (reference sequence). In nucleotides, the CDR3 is TGTGCCAGCAGCTCGGGGGGGCCGCGCTACACCTTC. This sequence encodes CASSSGGPRYTF.

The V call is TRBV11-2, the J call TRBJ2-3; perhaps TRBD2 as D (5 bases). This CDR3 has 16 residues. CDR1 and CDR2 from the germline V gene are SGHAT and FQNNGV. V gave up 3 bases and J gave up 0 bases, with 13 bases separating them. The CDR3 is CASSFQVSESTDTQYF. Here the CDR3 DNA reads TGTGCCAGCAGCTTTCAAGTTAGCGAGAGCACAGATACGCAGTATTTT.

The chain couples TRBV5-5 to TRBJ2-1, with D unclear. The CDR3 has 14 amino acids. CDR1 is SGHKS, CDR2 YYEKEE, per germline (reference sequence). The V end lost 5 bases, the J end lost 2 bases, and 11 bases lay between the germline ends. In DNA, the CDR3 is TGTGCCAGCAGTCGTTTAGCCACCTACAATGAGCAGTTCTTC. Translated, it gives CASSRLATYNEQFF.

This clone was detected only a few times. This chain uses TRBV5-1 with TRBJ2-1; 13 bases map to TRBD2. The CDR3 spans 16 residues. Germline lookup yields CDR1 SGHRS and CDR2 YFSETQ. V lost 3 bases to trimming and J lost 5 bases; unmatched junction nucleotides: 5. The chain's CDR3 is CASSSQGLAGNNEQFF. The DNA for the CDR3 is TGCGCCAGCAGCTCCCAGGGACTAGCGGGAAACAATGAGCAGTTCTTC.

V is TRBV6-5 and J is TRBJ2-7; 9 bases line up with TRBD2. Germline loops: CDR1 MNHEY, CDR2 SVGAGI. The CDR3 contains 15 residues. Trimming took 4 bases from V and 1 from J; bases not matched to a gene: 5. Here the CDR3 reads CASSFRTSVSYEQYF. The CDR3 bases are TGTGCCAGCAGTTTCAGGACTAGCGTATCCTACGAGCAGTACTTC.

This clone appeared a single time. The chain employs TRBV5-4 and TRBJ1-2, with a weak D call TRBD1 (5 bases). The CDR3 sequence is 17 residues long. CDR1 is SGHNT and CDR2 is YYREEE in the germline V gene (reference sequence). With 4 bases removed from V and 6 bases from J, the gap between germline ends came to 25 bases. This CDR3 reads CASSAATAVGVGDGYTF. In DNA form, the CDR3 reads TGTGCCAGCAGCGCAGCCACCGCCGTAGGGGTTGGGGATGGCTACACCTTC.

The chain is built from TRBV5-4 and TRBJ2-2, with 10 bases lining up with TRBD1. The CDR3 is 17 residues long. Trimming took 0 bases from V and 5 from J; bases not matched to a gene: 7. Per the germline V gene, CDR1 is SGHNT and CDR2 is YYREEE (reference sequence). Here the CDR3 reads CASSLGRTGGITGELFF. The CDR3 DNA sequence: TGTGCCAGCAGCTTGGGGAGGACAGGGGGAATAACCGGGGAGCTGTTTTTT.

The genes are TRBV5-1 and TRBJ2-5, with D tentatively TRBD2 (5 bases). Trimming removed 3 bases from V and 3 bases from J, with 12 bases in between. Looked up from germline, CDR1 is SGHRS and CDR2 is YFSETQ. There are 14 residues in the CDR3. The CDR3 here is CASSSNSGKETQYF. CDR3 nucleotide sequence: TGCGCCAGCAGCTCTAACTCGGGAAAAGAGACCCAGTACTTC.

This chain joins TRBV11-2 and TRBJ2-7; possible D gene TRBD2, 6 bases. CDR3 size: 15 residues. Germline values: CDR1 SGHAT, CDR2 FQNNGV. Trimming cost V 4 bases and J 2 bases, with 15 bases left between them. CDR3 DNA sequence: TGTGCCAGCAGCTCCATGGGGGGTAGCACCTACGAGCAGTACTTC. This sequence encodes CASSSMGGSTYEQYF.

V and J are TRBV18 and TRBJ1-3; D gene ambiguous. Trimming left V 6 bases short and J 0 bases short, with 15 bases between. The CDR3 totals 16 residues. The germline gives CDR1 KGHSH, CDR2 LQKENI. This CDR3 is CASSPGSPDSGNTIYF. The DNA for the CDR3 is TGTGCCAGCTCCCCTGGGAGTCCTGACTCTGGAAACACCATATATTTT.

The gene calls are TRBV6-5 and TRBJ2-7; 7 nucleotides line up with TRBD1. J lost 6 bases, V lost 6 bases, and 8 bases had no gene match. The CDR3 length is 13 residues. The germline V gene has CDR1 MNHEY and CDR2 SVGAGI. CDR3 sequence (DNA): TGTGCCAGCAGCCCCGGGGCAGGGGGCGAGCAGTACTTC. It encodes CASSPGAGGEQYF.

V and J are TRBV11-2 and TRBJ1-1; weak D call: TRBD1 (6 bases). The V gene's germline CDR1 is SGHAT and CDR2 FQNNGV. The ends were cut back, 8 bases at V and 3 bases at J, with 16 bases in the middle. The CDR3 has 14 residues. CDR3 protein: CASLYRVSDTEAFF. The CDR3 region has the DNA TGTGCCAGCCTCTACAGGGTCTCGGACACTGAAGCTTTCTTT.

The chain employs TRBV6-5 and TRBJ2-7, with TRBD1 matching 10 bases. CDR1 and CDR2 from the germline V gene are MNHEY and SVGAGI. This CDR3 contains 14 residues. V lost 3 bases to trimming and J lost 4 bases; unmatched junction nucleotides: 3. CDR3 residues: CASSYGTGVYEQYF. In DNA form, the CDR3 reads TGTGCCAGCAGTTATGGGACAGGGGTTTACGAGCAGTACTTC.

DNA for the CDR3: TGCGCCAGCAAATTGGACAGGGGGGTGTACGAGCAGTACTTC. It specifies CASKLDRGVYEQYF. V is TRBV5-1 and J is TRBJ2-7, with 10 bases matching TRBD1. This CDR3 has 14 amino acids. Germline V lookup: CDR1 SGHRS, CDR2 YFSETQ. J was trimmed by 4 bases and V by 6 bases; bases with no gene match: 7.

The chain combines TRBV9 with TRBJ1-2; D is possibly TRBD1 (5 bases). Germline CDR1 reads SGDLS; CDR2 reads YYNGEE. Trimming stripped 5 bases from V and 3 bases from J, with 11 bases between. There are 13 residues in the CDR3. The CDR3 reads CASSPQGDYGYTF. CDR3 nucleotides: TGTGCCAGCAGTCCCCAGGGTGACTATGGCTACACCTTC.

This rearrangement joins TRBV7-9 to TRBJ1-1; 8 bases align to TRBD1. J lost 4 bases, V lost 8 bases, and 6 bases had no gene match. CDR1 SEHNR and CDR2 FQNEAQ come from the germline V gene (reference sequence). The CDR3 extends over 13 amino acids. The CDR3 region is CASCQGASTEAFF. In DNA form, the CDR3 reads TGTGCCAGCTGCCAGGGGGCGAGCACTGAAGCTTTCTTT.

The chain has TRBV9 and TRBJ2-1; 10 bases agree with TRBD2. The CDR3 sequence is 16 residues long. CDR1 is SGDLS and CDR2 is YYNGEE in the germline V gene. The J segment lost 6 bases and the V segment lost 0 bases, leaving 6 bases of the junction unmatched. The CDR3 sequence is CASSVEGGLATNEQFF. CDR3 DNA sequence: TGTGCCAGCAGCGTAGAGGGGGGACTAGCGACCAATGAGCAGTTCTTC.

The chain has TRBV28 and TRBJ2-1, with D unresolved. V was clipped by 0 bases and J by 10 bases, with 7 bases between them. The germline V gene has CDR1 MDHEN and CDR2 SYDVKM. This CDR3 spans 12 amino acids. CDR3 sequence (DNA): TGTGCCAGCAGTTTATGGGGCAGGGAGCAGTTCTTC. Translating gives CASSLWGREQFF.

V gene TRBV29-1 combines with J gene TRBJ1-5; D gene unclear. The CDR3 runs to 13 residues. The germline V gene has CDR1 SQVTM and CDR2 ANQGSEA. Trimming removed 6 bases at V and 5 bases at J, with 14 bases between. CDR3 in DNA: TGCAGCGTCGTTTCACGGGATCATCAGCCCCAGCATTTT. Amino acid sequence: CSVVSRDHQPQHF.

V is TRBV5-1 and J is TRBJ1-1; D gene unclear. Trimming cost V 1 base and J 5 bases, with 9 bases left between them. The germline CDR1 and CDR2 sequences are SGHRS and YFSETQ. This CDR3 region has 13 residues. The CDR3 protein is CASSLNGVTEAFF. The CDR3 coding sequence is TGCGCCAGCAGCTTGAACGGGGTAACTGAAGCTTTCTTT.